The 4 T cell receptor beta chains presented below share a single source sample, sequenced in a study of cytomegalovirus exposure and HLA in healthy donors. Only in-frame clones appear in the TCRdb table, and some are missing; sequencing was by immunoSEQ multiplex PCR. This table holds a few hundred thousand clones, approximately 86% found once. The specimen was PBMCs. These receptors all come from a woman in her late teens or twenties in good health and CMV-seronegative.

The rearrangement links TRBV5-1 to TRBJ1-4; D gene ambiguous. V lost 0 bases and J lost 0, with 9 bases in between. Per the germline V gene, CDR1 is SGHRS and CDR2 is YFSETQ. The length of the CDR3 is 16 residues. CDR3 sequence reads: CASSLGVEATNEKLFF. CDR3 bases: TGCGCCAGCAGCTTGGGTGTAGAAGCAACTAATGAAAAACTGTTTTTT.

The chain has TRBV28 and TRBJ1-5; D remains unclear. The CDR3 loop spans 17 amino acids. The V end lost 2 bases, the J end lost 0 bases, and 14 bases lay between the germline ends. The germline gives CDR1 MDHEN, CDR2 SYDVKM. The CDR3 is CASSLQSMVNSNQPQHF. The CDR3 DNA reads as TGTGCCAGCAGTTTACAGTCGATGGTAAATAGCAATCAGCCCCAGCATTTT.

This rearrangement joins TRBV5-1 to TRBJ2-7; TRBD1 matches 8 bases. Looked up from germline, CDR1 is SGHRS and CDR2 is YFSETQ. CDR3 length: 18 residues. With 2 bases clipped from V and 3 bases from J, the junction kept 16 bases outside the gene matches. CDR3 region: CASSLHEYARDRNYEQYF. CDR3 nucleotide sequence: TGCGCCAGCAGCTTACACGAATACGCCCGGGACAGGAACTACGAGCAGTACTTC.

The chain couples TRBV5-1 to TRBJ1-1; the D gene is possibly TRBD1 (5 bases). Trimming took 3 bases from V and 6 from J, leaving 21 bases between them. Germline CDR1 is SGHRS and CDR2 is YFSETQ. CDR3 length: 16 residues. CDR3 in amino acids: CASSWEGRVLLAEAFF. For the CDR3, the DNA is TGCGCCAGCAGCTGGGAGGGACGGGTCCTTTTAGCTGAAGCTTTCTTT.